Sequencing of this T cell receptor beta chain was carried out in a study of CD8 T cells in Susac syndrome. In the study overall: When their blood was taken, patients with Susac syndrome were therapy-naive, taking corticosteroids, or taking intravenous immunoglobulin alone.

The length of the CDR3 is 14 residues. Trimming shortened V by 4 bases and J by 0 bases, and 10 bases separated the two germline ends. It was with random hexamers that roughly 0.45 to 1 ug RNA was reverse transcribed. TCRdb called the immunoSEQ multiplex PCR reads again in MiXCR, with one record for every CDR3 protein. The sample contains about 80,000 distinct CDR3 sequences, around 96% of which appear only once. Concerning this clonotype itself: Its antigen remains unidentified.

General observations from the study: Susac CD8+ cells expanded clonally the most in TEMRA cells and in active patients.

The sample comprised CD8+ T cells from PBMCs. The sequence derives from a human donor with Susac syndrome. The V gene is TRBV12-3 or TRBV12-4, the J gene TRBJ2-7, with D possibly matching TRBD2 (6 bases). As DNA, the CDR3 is TGTGCCAGCAGTTGGGCTAGCGACTCCTACGAGCAGTACTTC. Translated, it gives CASSWASDSYEQYF.